A single sample gave rise to the 29 T cell receptor beta chains below, sequenced in a study of blood T cell repertoires in COVID-19. TCRdb's table, derived via immunoSEQ multiplex PCR, lists solely in-frame clones and lacks some. The sample contains 300,000 or so clones, around four fifths of which appear only once. What was sequenced was peripheral blood. The receptors were sampled from a woman aged 50 to 60 with active or convalescent COVID-19.

This chain joins TRBV2 and TRBJ1-2, with 8 bases aligning to TRBD1. V lost 3 bases, J lost 4 bases, and 7 bases stayed unmatched. CDR3 length: 15 residues. Per germline, CDR1 SNHLY and CDR2 FYNNEI. CDR3 protein: CASSEGTGGGYGYTF. In DNA, the CDR3 is TGTGCCAGCAGTGAGGGGACAGGCGGGGGCTATGGCTACACCTTC.

This chain connects TRBV3-1 (or the pseudogene TRBV3-2) to TRBJ2-7, with D possibly matching TRBD1 (5 bases). Per germline, CDR1 LGHDT and CDR2 YNNKEL (reference sequence). The CDR3 is 13 residues long. V was shortened by 0 bases and J by 6 bases, with 9 bases between the two germline ends. For the CDR3, the DNA is TGTGCCAGCAGCCAAGATACAGGCCGCGAGCAGTACTTC. It translates to CASSQDTGREQYF.

This chain joins TRBV30 and TRBJ2-5, with a tentative D call TRBD1 (6 bases). Germline assignment: CDR1 GTSNPN and CDR2 SVGIG (reference sequence). CDR3 length equals 13 residues. Trimming took off 2 bases at V and 8 bases at J, with 15 bases between the two ends. The CDR3 loop reads CAWSRNRVDTQYF. DNA for the CDR3: TGTGCCTGGAGTAGGAACAGGGTGGATACCCAGTACTTC.

The chain has TRBV3-1 (or the pseudogene TRBV3-2) and TRBJ2-2; 11 bases are shared with TRBD2. The V gene's germline CDR1 is LGHDT and CDR2 YNNKEL (reference sequence). CDR3 length: 18 residues. V lost 4 bases to trimming and J lost 3 bases; unmatched junction nucleotides: 10. The CDR3 spells CASSRLGLADSYTGELFF. The CDR3 DNA reads TGTGCCAGCAGCCGCTTGGGACTAGCGGACTCATACACCGGGGAGCTGTTTTTT.

V usage is TRBV29-1 and J usage is TRBJ1-2; tentatively, D is TRBD1 (6 bases). The CDR3 consists of 12 residues. Germline V gene data show CDR1 as SQVTM and CDR2 as ANQGSEA. The V gene lost 6 bases and the J gene lost 4 bases, with 12 bases spanning the gap. CDR3 bases: TGCAGCGTAGAGACAGGCCCCTATGGCTACACCTTC. Translation: CSVETGPYGYTF.

This clone appeared a single time. The chain is built from TRBV19 and TRBJ1-2; D may be TRBD1 (5 bases). The V gene's germline CDR1 is LNHDA and CDR2 SQIVND (reference sequence). The V gene lost 5 bases and the J gene lost 0 bases, with 13 bases spanning the gap. This CDR3 is 15 amino acids long. CDR3 bases: TGTGCCAGTAGTCTCCAGGGAAAGGCTAACTATGGCTACACCTTC. It codes for CASSLQGKANYGYTF.

The V gene is TRBV19, the J gene TRBJ2-1; weak D call: TRBD2 (6 bases). Germline lookup yields CDR1 LNHDA and CDR2 SQIVND (reference sequence). This CDR3 contains 14 residues. Trimming left V 7 bases short and J 3 bases short, with 13 bases between. The CDR3 loop is CASTLSGLYNEQFF. Written as DNA, the CDR3 is TGTGCCAGTACCCTTAGCGGCCTCTACAATGAGCAGTTCTTC.

CDR3 amino acids: CAWRGTANTGELFF. CDR3 bases: TGTGCCTGGAGGGGGACAGCGAACACCGGGGAGCTGTTTTTT. This chain uses TRBV30 with TRBJ2-2; the match to TRBD1 covers 7 bases. The junction had 1 base not matched to a gene; V was cut back by 3 bases and J by 0 bases. This CDR3 region has 14 residues. Germline loops: CDR1 GTSNPN, CDR2 SVGIG (reference sequence).

The genes are TRBV20-1 and TRBJ2-3, with 14 nucleotides matching TRBD2. The germline gives CDR1 DFQATT, CDR2 SNEGSKA (reference sequence). V was pared by 3 bases and J by 6 bases, with 20 bases of the junction left unmatched. This CDR3 is built from 20 residues. The CDR3 protein is CSASRAPGLAGEKQGDTQYF. CDR3 sequence (DNA): TGCAGTGCTAGTCGCGCTCCGGGACTAGCGGGAGAAAAGCAAGGGGATACGCAGTATTTT.

V is TRBV5-6 and J is TRBJ1-1; TRBD1 matches at 8 bases. CDR1 is SGHDT and CDR2 is YYEEEE in the germline V gene. J was trimmed by 4 bases and V by 2 bases; bases with no gene match: 1. The CDR3 totals 13 residues. The CDR3 coding sequence is TGTGCCAGCAGCTTCCAGGGGGCCACTGAAGCTTTCTTT. Translation: CASSFQGATEAFF.

V and J are TRBV6-5 and TRBJ1-2; 9 bases map to TRBD1. V was clipped by 6 bases and J by 6 bases; unmatched bases: 5. From germline, CDR1 is MNHEY and CDR2 SVGAGI. This CDR3 contains 13 residues. Here the CDR3 DNA reads TGTGCCAGCAGCCTCGACAGGGGGGATGGCTACACCTTC. Amino acids: CASSLDRGDGYTF.

The chain employs TRBV21-1 and TRBJ1-4; the D segment call TRBD1 is taken from the table without a DNA check. TRBV21-1 is labeled a pseudogene. The CDR3 contains 23 residues. CDR3 in amino acids: CASSKRGQGKCMGLSATNEKLFF. The CDR3 bases are TGTGCCAGCAGCAAACGGGGACAGGGGAAGTGTATGGGGCTTTCTGCAACTAATGAAAAACTGTTTTTT.

The chain carries TRBV19 and TRBJ2-3; possibly TRBD2 for D (5 bases). The CDR3 extends over 17 amino acids. V shed 4 bases and J shed 2 bases, with 19 bases lying between them. Germline-derived CDR1 and CDR2 are LNHDA and SQIVND (reference sequence). In DNA, the CDR3 is TGTGCCAGTAGTACCCCTCCCCTGCGGACTCTCACAGATACGCAGTATTTT. Translated: CASSTPPLRTLTDTQYF.

In the case of this clone: Given a much more abundant clone one base away, this may be a read error. Here the CDR3 DNA reads TGTGCTTTACAGGGGGTCCAGAGCGGGGAGCTGTTTTTT. Protein sequence: CALQGVQSGELFF. The chain carries TRBV30 and TRBJ2-2; the match to TRBD1 covers 8 bases. The germline V gene encodes CDR1 GTSNPN and CDR2 SVGIG (reference sequence). The CDR3 is 13 residues long.

The gene calls are TRBV30 and TRBJ1-5; D possibly corresponds to TRBD1 (6 bases). The germline gives CDR1 GTSNPN, CDR2 SVGIG (reference sequence). V was clipped by 3 bases and J by 3 bases, with 12 bases between them. There are 14 residues in the CDR3. In nucleotides, the CDR3 is TGTGCCTGGAGCACAGGGCTCCCCAATCAGCCCCAGCATTTT. This translates into CAWSTGLPNQPQHF.

This sequence joins TRBV7-2 and TRBJ2-7, with 8 bases aligning to TRBD2. There are 14 residues in the CDR3. CDR1 and CDR2 from the germline V gene are SGHTA and FQGNSA. J was trimmed by 2 bases and V by 1 base; bases with no gene match: 1. CDR3: CASSLGGLAYEQYF. For the CDR3, the DNA is TGTGCCAGCAGCTTAGGGGGACTAGCCTACGAGCAGTACTTC.

The chain links TRBV5-1 to TRBJ1-1; 9 nucleotides match TRBD1. The length of the CDR3 is 15 residues. Germline V gene lookup returns CDR1 SGHRS and CDR2 YFSETQ. Trimming took 1 base from V and 3 from J; bases not matched to a gene: 4. The CDR3 reads CASSLTGGRYTEAFF. The CDR3 nucleotides read TGCGCCAGCAGCTTGACAGGGGGCCGGTACACTGAAGCTTTCTTT.

This clone was counted once. The chain is built from TRBV29-1 and TRBJ2-2; TRBD2 agrees at 7 bases. Germline trimming cut 4 bases from V and 1 base from J; bases unmatched to any gene: 3. The CDR3 loop spans 14 amino acids. The germline CDR1 and CDR2 sequences are SQVTM and ANQGSEA. This CDR3 reads CSVGSGVNTGELFF. CDR3 bases: TGCAGCGTTGGCAGCGGGGTGAACACCGGGGAGCTGTTTTTT.

The rearrangement links TRBV6-5 to TRBJ1-2; no clear D gene. V gave up 9 bases and J gave up 0 bases, with 11 bases separating them. The CDR3 is 13 residues long. Germline CDR1 reads MNHEY; CDR2 reads SVGAGI. The CDR3 DNA follows: TGTGCCAGTGCTGACATAGCTAACTATGGCTACACCTTC. Encoded protein: CASADIANYGYTF.

The chain combines TRBV5-6 with TRBJ1-1, with 7 bases fitting TRBD1. V dropped 5 bases and J dropped 4; count of bases not matched to a gene: 8. The CDR3 has 14 residues. Germline V gene lookup returns CDR1 SGHDT and CDR2 YYEEEE. The CDR3 reads CASSRTGVLTEAFF. The CDR3 DNA is TGTGCCAGCAGTCGAACAGGGGTGCTCACTGAAGCTTTCTTT.

The rearrangement uses TRBV7-2 and TRBJ1-1, with TRBD1 identical over 10 bases. The V and J ends lost 5 bases and 4 bases, in that order; junction bases with no gene match: 4. The length of the CDR3 is 14 residues. Germline V gene lookup returns CDR1 SGHTA and CDR2 FQGNSA. The CDR3 nucleotides read TGTGCCAGCAGCAGTAGACAGGGGGCCACTGAAGCTTTCTTT. Translation gives CASSSRQGATEAFF.

This clone was picked up one time. The V call is TRBV7-9, the J call TRBJ1-5; D is unclear. CDR1 and CDR2 from the germline V gene are SEHNR and FQNEAQ (reference sequence). The CDR3 loop spans 13 amino acids. Between the trimmed V and J ends, which lost 3 bases and 4 bases, there was a span of 7 bases. CDR3 residues: CASSLPGNQPQHF. For the CDR3, the DNA is TGTGCCAGCAGCTTGCCCGGGAATCAGCCCCAGCATTTT.

The chain employs TRBV14 and TRBJ1-1, with 8 bases fitting TRBD1. This CDR3 contains 16 residues. Germline CDR1 reads SGHDN; CDR2 reads FVKESK. The V and J ends lost 3 bases and 6 bases, in that order; junction bases with no gene match: 12. This CDR3 is CASSHRNRGQGSEAFF. DNA of the CDR3: TGTGCCAGCAGCCATCGAAATCGTGGACAGGGCTCTGAAGCTTTCTTT.

This chain connects TRBV5-4 to TRBJ2-1, with 7 bases matching TRBD2. The germline V gene encodes CDR1 SGHNT and CDR2 YYREEE (reference sequence). V was pared by 0 bases and J by 2 bases, with 8 bases of the junction left unmatched. The CDR3 is made up of 17 amino acids. CDR3 protein: CASSLAVGLPAYNEQFF. CDR3 in DNA: TGTGCCAGCAGCTTGGCCGTGGGACTACCGGCCTACAATGAGCAGTTCTTC. Together with reference TRBV5-4 and TRBJ2-1, the CDR3 gives the full variable domain: ETGVTQSPTHLIKTRGQQVTLRCSSQSGHNTVSWYQQALGQGPQFIFQYYREEENGRGNFPPRFSGLQFPNYSSELNVNALELDDSALYLCASSLAVGLPAYNEQFFGPGTRLTVL.

This chain connects TRBV5-8 to TRBJ2-1, with D possibly being TRBD2 (6 bases). The CDR3 sequence is 11 residues long. V gave up 5 bases and J gave up 12 bases, with 12 bases separating them. Per germline, CDR1 SGHTS and CDR2 YDEGEE. DNA for the CDR3: TGTGCCAGCAGGACTAGTTCTGCGCAGTTCTTC. It encodes CASRTSSAQFF. The entire variable domain, with the rest obtained from reference TRBV5-8 and TRBJ2-1, is as follows: EAGVTQSPTHLIKTRGQQATLRCSPISGHTSVYWYQQALGLGLQFLLWYDEGEERNRGNFPPRFSGRQFPNYSSELNVNALELEDSALYLCASRTSSAQFFGPGTRLTVL.

The chain carries TRBV19 and TRBJ2-1; tentatively, D is TRBD2 (6 bases). Trimming removed 2 bases at V and 2 bases at J, with 10 bases between. The CDR3 runs 15 residues. Germline V CDR1 and CDR2: LNHDA, SQIVND (reference sequence). The CDR3 sequence is CASSISSVPYNEQFF. The DNA for the CDR3 is TGTGCCAGTAGTATATCTAGCGTCCCCTACAATGAGCAGTTCTTC.

The chain is built from TRBV5-6 and TRBJ2-3; 8 bases are a match to TRBD2. After removal of 1 base from V and 2 bases from J, the junction contained 6 bases not matched to a gene. The CDR3 extends over 16 amino acids. The germline V gene has CDR1 SGHDT and CDR2 YYEEEE. CDR3 amino acids: CASSLRVSGTTDTQYF. The CDR3 DNA is TGTGCCAGCAGCTTGAGGGTTAGCGGGACCACAGATACGCAGTATTTT.

V and J are TRBV18 and TRBJ2-7, with 10 bases that match TRBD2. V dropped 0 bases and J dropped 3; count of bases not matched to a gene: 11. The germline V gene has CDR1 KGHSH and CDR2 LQKENI. This CDR3 has 18 amino acids. The CDR3 nucleotides read TGTGCCAGCTCACCACCGAAAAACAACCTAGCGGGAGACTACGAGCAGTACTTC. It translates to CASSPPKNNLAGDYEQYF.

This sequence joins TRBV9 and TRBJ1-1, with TRBD1 as a possible D gene (5 bases). The CDR3 totals 14 residues. Trimming stripped 0 bases from V and 4 bases from J, with 10 bases between. Germline lookup yields CDR1 SGDLS and CDR2 YYNGEE. The DNA for the CDR3 is TGTGCCAGCAGCGTAGTCGACAGCAGCACTGAAGCTTTCTTT. It encodes CASSVVDSSTEAFF.